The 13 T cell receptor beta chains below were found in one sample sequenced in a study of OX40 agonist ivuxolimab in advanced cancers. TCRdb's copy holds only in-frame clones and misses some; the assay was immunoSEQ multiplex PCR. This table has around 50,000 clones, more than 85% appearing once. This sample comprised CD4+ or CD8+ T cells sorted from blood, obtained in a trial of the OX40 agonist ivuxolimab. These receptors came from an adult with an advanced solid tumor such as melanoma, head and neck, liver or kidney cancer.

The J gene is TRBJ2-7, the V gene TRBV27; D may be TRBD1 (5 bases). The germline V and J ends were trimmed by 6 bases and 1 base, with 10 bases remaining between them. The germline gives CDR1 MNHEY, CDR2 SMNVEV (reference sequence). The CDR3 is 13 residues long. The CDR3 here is CASSYRFSYEQYF. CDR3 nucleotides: TGTGCCAGCAGCTACAGGTTTTCCTACGAGCAGTACTTC.

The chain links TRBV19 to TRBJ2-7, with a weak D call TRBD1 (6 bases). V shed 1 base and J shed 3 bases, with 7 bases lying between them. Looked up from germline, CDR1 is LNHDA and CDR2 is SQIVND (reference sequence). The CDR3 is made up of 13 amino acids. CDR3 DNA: TGTGCCAGTAGTATAGGGACAGACTACGAGCAGTACTTC. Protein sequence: CASSIGTDYEQYF.

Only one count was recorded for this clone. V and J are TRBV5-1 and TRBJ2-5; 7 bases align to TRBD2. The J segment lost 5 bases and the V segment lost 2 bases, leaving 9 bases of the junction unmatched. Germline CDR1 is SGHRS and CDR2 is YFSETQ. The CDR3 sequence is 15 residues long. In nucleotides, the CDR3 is TGCGCCAGCAGCTTACTTGCGGGAGACGGGGAGACCCAGTACTTC. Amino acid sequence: CASSLLAGDGETQYF.

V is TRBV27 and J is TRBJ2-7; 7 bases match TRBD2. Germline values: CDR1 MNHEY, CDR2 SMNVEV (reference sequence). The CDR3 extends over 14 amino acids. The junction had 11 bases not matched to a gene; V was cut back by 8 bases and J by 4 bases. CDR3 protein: CASGLVGTGYEQYF. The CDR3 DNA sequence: TGTGCCAGCGGACTAGTTGGAACTGGATACGAGCAGTACTTC.

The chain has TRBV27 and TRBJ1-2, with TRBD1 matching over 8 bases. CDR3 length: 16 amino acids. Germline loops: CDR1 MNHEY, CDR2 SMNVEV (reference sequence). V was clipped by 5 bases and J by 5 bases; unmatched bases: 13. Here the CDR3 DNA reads TGTGCCAGCAGTCCTTTAACAGGGGGGTTAGGGTATGGCTACACCTTC. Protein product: CASSPLTGGLGYGYTF.

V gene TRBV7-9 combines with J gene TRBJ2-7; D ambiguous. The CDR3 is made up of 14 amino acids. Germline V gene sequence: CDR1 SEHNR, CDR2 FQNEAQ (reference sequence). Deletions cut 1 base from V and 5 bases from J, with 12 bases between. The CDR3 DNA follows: TGTGCCAGCAGCTTAGTCGTCTCCGGCAACGAGCAGTACTTC. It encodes CASSLVVSGNEQYF.

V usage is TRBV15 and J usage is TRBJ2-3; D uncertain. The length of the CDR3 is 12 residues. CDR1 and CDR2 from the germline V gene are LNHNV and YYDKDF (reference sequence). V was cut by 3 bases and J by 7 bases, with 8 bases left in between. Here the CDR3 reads CATSSSQNTQYF. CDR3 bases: TGTGCCACCAGCAGCTCGCAAAATACGCAGTATTTT.

The CDR3 loop is CASSLSLTYYEQYF. CDR3 nucleotides: TGTGCCAGCAGTTTATCTCTTACCTACTACGAGCAGTACTTC. This chain uses TRBV27 with TRBJ2-7; D not resolved. CDR1 and CDR2 (germline): MNHEY, SMNVEV (reference sequence). CDR3 length equals 14 residues. V was trimmed by 0 bases and J by 3 bases, leaving 9 bases between them.

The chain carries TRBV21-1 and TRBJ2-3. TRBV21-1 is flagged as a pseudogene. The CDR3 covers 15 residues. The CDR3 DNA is TGTGCCAGCAGCAAAGAGGGTCGGCTTACAGATACGCAGTATTTT. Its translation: CASSKEGRLTDTQYF.

The CDR3 loop is CASSLVSTLVDGYTF. The CDR3 bases are TGTGCCAGCAGCTTAGTGAGCACCTTGGTCGATGGCTACACCTTC. This rearrangement joins TRBV11-2 to TRBJ1-2; unclear D gene. V lost 1 base and J 6 bases, leaving 15 bases between the germline ends. Germline values: CDR1 SGHAT, CDR2 FQNNGV. This CDR3 is 15 amino acids long. Full variable domain (missing parts from reference TRBV11-2 and TRBJ1-2): EAGVAQSPRYKIIEKRQSVAFWCNPISGHATLYWYQQILGQGPKLLIQFQNNGVVDDSQLPKDRFSAERLKGVDSTLKIQPAKLEDSAVYLCASSLVSTLVDGYTFGSGTRLTVV.

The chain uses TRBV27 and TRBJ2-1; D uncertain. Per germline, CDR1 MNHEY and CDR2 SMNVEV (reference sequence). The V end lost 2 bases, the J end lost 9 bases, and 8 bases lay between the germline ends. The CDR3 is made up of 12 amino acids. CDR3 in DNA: TGTGCCAGCAGTTTAAGAGCAGGTGAGCAGTTCTTC. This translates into CASSLRAGEQFF.

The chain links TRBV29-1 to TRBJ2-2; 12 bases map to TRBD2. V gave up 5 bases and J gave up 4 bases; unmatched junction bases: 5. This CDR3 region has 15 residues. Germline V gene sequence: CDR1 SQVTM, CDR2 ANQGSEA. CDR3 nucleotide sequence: TGCAGCGTTTCTAGCGGGAGGGCCGTCACCGGGGAGCTGTTTTTT. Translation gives CSVSSGRAVTGELFF.

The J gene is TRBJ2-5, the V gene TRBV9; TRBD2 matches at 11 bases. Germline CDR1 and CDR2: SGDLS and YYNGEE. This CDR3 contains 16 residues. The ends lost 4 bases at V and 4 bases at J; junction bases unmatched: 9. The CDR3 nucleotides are TGTGCCAGCAGCTTCGGGACTAGCGGTTTAGGAGAGACCCAGTACTTC. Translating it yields CASSFGTSGLGETQYF. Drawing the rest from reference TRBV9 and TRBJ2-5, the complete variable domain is DSGVTQTPKHLITATGQRVTLRCSPRSGDLSVYWYQQSLDQGLQFLIQYYNGEERAKGNILERFSAQQFPDLHSELNLSSLELGDSALYFCASSFGTSGLGETQYFGPGTRLLVL.